This T cell receptor beta chain stems from a study of cytomegalovirus exposure and HLA in healthy donors. General observations from the study: When the data were analyzed later, several of the most significant clusters appeared to be linked to common viral pathogens.

Primers included in the PCR were 60 Vbeta and 13 Jbeta primers. Sequencing was performed with immunoSEQ multiplex PCR; in TCRdb, only in-frame clones are kept and a portion is missing. Seen in this sample are more than 110,000 clones; the ten most common clones hold 2.7%. Comment on this clone: Its antigen is unknown.

Sequencing used PBMCs. The receptor was derived from a man between 40 and 49 years old in good health and CMV-seronegative.

The CDR3 nucleotides read TGTGCCAGCAGTGAATTTGGGCGGGGGGACGAGCAGTTCTTC. This gives the protein CASSEFGRGDEQFF. J is TRBJ2-1 and V is TRBV25-1; 8 nucleotides match TRBD2. The V segment lost 1 base and the J segment 10 bases; nucleotides outside the gene matches: 6. CDR1 is MGHDK, CDR2 SYGVNS, per germline. The CDR3 extends over 14 amino acids.